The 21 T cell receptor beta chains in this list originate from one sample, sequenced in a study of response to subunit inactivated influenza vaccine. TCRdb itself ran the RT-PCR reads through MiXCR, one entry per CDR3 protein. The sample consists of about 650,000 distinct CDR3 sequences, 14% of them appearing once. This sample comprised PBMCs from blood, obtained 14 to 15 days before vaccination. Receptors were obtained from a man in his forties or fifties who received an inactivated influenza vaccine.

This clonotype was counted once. CDR3 amino acids: CASSPQIQGTPPLHF. CDR3 DNA: TGTGCCAGCTCACCACAGATACAGGGTACGCCACCCCTCCACTTT. This sequence joins TRBV18 and TRBJ1-6; a weak D match, TRBD1 (6 bases). V was trimmed by 1 base and J by 11 bases, leaving 15 bases between them. Germline V lookup: CDR1 KGHSH, CDR2 LQKENI. The CDR3 loop spans 15 amino acids. Using reference TRBV18 and TRBJ1-6 for the parts outside the CDR3, the full variable domain is NAGVMQNPRHLVRRRGQEARLRCSPMKGHSHVYWYRQLPEEGLKFMVYLQKENIIDESGMPKERFSAEFPKEGPSILRIQQVVRGDSAAYFCASSPQIQGTPPLHFGNGTRLTVT.

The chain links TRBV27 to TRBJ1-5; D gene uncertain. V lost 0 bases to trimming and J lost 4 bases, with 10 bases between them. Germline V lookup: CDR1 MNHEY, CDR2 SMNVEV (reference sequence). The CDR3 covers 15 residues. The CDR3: CASSLSTGGNQPQHF. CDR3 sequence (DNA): TGTGCCAGCAGTTTATCGACGGGTGGAAATCAGCCCCAGCATTTT.

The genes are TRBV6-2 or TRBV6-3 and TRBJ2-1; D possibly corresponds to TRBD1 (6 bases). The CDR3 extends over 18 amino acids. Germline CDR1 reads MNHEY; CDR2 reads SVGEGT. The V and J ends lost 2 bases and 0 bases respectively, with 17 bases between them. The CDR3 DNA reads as TGTGCCAGCAGTTACCCGGACAGCGACAACCCCTCCTACAATGAGCAGTTCTTC. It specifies CASSYPDSDNPSYNEQFF.

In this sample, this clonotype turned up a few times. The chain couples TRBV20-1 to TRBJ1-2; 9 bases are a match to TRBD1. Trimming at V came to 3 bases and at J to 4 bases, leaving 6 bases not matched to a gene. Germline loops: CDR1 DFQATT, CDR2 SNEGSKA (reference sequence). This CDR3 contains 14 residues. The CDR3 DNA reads TGCAGTGCTAGTGGGGGACAGGGCGCCTATGGCTACACCTTC. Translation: CSASGGQGAYGYTF.

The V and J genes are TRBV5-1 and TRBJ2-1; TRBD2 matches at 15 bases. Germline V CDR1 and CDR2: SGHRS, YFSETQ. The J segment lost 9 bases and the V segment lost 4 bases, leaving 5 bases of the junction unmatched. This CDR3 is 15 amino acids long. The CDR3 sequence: CASSTGLAGGSEQFF. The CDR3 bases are TGCGCCAGCAGCACGGGACTAGCGGGAGGAAGTGAGCAGTTCTTC.

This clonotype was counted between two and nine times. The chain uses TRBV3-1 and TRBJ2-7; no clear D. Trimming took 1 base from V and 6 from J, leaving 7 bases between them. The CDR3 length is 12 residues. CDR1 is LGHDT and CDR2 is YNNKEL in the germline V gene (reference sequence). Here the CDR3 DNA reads TGTGCCAGCAGCCAAGCCCGGTCCGAGCAGTACTTC. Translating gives CASSQARSEQYF.

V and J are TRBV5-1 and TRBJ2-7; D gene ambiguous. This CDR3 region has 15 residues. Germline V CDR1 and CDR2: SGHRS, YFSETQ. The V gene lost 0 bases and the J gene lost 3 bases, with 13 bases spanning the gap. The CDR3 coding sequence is TGCGCCAGCAGCTTGGAGTCAGCTACGATCTACGAGCAGTACTTC. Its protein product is CASSLESATIYEQYF. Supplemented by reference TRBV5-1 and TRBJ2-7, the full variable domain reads KAGVTQTPRYLIKTRGQQVTLSCSPISGHRSVSWYQQTPGQGLQFLFEYFSETQRNKGNFPGRFSGRQFSNSRSEMNVSTLELGDSALYLCASSLESATIYEQYFGPGTRLTVT.

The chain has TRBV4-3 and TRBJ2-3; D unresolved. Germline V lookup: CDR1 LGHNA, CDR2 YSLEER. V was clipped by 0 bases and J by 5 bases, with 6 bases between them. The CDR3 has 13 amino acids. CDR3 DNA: TGCGCCAGCAGCCAAGATTTGAAAGATACGCAGTATTTT. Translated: CASSQDLKDTQYF.

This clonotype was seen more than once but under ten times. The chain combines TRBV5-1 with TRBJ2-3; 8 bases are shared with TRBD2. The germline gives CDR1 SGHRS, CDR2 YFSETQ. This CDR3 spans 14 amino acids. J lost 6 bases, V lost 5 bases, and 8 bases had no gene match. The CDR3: CASRVGGAADTQYF. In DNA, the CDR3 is TGCGCCAGCAGGGTCGGGGGGGCCGCGGATACGCAGTATTTT. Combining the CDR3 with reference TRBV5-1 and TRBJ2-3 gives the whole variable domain KAGVTQTPRYLIKTRGQQVTLSCSPISGHRSVSWYQQTPGQGLQFLFEYFSETQRNKGNFPGRFSGRQFSNSRSEMNVSTLELGDSALYLCASRVGGAADTQYFGPGTRLTVL.

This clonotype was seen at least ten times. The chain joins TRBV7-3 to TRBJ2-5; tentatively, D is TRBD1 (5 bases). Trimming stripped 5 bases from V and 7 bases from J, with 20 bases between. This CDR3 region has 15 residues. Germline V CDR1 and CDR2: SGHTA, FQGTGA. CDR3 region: CASSPQGSRHSTQYF. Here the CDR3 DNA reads TGTGCCAGCAGCCCCCAGGGCTCACGCCACTCGACCCAGTACTTC.

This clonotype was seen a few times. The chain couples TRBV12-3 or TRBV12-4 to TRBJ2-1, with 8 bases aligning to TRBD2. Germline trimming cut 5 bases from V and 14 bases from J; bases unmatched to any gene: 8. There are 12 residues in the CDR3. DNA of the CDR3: TGTGCCAGCAGTCCCCGGGGGGGGGAGGAGTTCTTC. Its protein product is CASSPRGGEEFF.

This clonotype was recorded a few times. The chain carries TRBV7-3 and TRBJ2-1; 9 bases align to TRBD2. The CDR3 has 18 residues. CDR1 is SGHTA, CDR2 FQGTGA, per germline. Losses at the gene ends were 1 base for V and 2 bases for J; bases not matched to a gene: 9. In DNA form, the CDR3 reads TGTGCCAGCAGCTTAAGGGCTATGGCTAGCGGGGCCTACAATGAGCAGTTCTTC. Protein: CASSLRAMASGAYNEQFF.

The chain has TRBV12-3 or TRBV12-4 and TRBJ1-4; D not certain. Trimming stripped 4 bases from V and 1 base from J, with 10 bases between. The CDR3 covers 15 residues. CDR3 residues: CASSSTDRTNEKLFF. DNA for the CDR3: TGTGCCAGCAGTTCGACGGATCGAACTAATGAAAAACTGTTTTTT.

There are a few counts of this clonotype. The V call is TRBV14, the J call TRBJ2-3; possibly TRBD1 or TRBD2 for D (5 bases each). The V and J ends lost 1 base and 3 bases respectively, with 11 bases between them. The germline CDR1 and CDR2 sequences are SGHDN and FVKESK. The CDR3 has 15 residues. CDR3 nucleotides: TGTGCCAGCAGCCAAGTTGGGACCTTGACAGATACGCAGTATTTT. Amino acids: CASSQVGTLTDTQYF.

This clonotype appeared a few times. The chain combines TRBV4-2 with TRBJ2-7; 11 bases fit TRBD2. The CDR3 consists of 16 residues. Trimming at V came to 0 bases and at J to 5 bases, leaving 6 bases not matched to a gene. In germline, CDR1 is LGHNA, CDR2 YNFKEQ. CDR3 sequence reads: CASSQDLAGGYDEQYF. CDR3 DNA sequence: TGTGCCAGCAGCCAAGACTTAGCGGGAGGGTACGACGAGCAGTACTTC.

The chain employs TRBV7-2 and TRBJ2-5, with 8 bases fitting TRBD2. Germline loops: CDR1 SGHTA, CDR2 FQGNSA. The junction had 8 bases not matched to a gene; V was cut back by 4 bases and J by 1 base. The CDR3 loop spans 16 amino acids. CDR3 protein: CASSSTYTSGQETQYF. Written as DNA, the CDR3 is TGTGCCAGCAGCTCCACCTATACTAGCGGCCAAGAGACCCAGTACTTC. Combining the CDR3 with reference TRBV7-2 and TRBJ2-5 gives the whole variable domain GAGVSQSPSNKVTEKGKDVELRCDPISGHTALYWYRQSLGQGLEFLIYFQGNSAPDKSGLPSDRFSAERTGGSVSTLTIQRTQQEDSAVYLCASSSTYTSGQETQYFGPGTRLLVL.

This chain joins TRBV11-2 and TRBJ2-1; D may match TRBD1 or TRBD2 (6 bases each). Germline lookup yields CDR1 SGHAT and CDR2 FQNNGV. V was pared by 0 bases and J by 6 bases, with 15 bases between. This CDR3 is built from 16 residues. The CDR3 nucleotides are TGTGCCAGCAGCTTAGATTTATCGGGGGCAGCCAATGAGCAGTTCTTC. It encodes CASSLDLSGAANEQFF.

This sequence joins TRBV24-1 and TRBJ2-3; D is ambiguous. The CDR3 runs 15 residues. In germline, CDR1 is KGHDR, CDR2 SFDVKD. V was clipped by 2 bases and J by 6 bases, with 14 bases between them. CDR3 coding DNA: TGTGCCACCAGTGATTCTCCTTATGGTGTCGATACGCAGTATTTT. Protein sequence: CATSDSPYGVDTQYF.

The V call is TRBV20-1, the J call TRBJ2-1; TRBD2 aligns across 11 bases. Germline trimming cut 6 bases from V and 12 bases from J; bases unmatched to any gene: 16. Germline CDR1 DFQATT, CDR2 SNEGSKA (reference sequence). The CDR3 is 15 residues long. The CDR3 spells CSAGTSGVLSVGQFF. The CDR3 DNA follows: TGCAGTGCCGGGACTAGCGGAGTCCTTTCGGTCGGGCAGTTCTTC.

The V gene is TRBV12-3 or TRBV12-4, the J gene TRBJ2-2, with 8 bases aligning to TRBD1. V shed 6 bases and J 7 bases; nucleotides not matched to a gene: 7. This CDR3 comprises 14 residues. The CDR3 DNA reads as TGTGCCAGCAGCCAGGGGGCGCCGGTCGGGGAGCTGTTTTTT. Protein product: CASSQGAPVGELFF.

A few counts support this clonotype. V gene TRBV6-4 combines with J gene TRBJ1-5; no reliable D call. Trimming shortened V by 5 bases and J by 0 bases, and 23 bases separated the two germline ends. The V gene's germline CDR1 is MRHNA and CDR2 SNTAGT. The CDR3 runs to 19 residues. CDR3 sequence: CASSRLGGPRVSSNQPQHF. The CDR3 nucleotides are TGTGCCAGCAGTCGCCTAGGTGGGCCGCGGGTCTCTAGCAATCAGCCCCAGCATTTT.